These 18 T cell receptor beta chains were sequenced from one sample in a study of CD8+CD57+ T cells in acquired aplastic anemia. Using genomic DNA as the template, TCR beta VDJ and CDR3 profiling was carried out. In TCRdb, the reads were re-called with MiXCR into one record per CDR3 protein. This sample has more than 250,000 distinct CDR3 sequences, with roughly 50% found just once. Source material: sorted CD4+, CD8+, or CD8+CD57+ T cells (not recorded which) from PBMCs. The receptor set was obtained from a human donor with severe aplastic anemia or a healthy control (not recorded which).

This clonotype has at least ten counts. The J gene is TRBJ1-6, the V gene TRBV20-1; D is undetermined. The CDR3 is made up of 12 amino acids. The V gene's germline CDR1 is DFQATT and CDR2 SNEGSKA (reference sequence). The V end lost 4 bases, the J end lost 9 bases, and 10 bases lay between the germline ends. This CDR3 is CSAKGSASPLHF. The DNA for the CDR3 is TGCAGTGCTAAAGGATCGGCTTCACCCCTCCACTTT.

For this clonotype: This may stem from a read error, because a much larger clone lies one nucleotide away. The CDR3 bases are TGTGCTAGTGCCTTGGACAGGGAGCAGTACTTC. Translating it yields CASALDREQYF. V is TRBV12-5 and J is TRBJ2-7, with 7 positions matching TRBD1. The length of the CDR3 is 11 residues. CDR1 is LGHNT, CDR2 FRNRAP, per germline. Germline trimming cut 7 bases from V and 7 bases from J; bases unmatched to any gene: 4.

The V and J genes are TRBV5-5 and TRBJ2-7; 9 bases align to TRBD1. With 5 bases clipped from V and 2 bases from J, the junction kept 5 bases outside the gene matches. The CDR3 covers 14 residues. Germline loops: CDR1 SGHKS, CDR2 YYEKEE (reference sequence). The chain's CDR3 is CASRLGQGTYEQYF. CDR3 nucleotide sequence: TGTGCCAGCAGACTTGGACAGGGGACCTACGAGCAGTACTTC.

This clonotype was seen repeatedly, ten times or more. For the CDR3, the DNA is TGTGCCAGCAGAGCCCACGACAGGGATGGGCAGCCCCAGCATTTT. Encoded protein: CASRAHDRDGQPQHF. The V gene is TRBV6-6, the J gene TRBJ1-5; 7 bases fit TRBD1. The CDR3 runs 15 residues. Germline V gives CDR1 MNHNY, CDR2 SVGAGI (reference sequence). Trimming took 6 bases from V and 7 from J; bases not matched to a gene: 12.

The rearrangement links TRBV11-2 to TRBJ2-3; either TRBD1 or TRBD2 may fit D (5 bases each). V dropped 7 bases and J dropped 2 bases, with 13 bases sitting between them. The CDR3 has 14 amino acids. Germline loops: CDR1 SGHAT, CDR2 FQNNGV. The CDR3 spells CASTPSGHTDTQYF. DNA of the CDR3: TGTGCCAGCACCCCCAGCGGACACACAGATACGCAGTATTTT.

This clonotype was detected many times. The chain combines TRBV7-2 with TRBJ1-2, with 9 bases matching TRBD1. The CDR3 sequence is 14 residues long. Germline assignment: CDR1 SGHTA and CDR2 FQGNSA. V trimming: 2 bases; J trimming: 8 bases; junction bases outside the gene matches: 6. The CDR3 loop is CASSLNRGLEGYTF. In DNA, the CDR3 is TGTGCCAGCAGCTTAAACAGGGGGCTGGAGGGCTACACCTTC.

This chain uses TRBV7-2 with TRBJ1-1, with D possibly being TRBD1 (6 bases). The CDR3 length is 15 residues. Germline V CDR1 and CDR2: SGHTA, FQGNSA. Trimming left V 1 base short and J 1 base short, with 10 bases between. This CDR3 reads CASSLGGARNTEAFF. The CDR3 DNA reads TGTGCCAGCAGCTTAGGGGGGGCTAGGAACACTGAAGCTTTCTTT. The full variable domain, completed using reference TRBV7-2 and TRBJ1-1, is GAGVSQSPSNKVTEKGKDVELRCDPISGHTALYWYRQSLGQGLEFLIYFQGNSAPDKSGLPSDRFSAERTGGSVSTLTIQRTQQEDSAVYLCASSLGGARNTEAFFGQGTRLTVV.

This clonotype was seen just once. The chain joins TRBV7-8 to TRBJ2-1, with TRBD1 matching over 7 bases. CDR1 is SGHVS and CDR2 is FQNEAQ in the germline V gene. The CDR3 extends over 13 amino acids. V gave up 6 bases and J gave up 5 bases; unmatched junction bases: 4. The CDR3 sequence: CASSPGQNNEQFF. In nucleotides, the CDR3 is TGTGCCAGCAGTCCGGGACAGAACAATGAGCAGTTCTTC.

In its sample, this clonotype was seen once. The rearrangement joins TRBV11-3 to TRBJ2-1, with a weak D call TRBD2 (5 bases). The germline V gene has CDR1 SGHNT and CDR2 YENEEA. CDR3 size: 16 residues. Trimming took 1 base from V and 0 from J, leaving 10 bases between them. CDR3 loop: CASSLGTTSSYNEQFF. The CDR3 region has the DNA TGTGCCAGCAGCTTAGGCACAACTAGCTCCTACAATGAGCAGTTCTTC.

The CDR3 reads CASSKTGTSGGYEQYF. The CDR3 coding sequence is TGTGCCAGCAGTAAAACCGGGACTAGCGGGGGTTACGAGCAGTACTTC. This chain connects TRBV2 to TRBJ2-7; the match to TRBD2 covers 14 bases. V shed 5 bases and J 4 bases; nucleotides not matched to a gene: 7. CDR1 and CDR2 from the germline V gene are SNHLY and FYNNEI. The CDR3 runs 16 residues.

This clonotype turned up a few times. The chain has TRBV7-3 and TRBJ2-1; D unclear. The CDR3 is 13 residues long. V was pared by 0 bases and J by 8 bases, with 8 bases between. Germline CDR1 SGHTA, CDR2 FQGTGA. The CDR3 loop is CASSLTRSDEQFF. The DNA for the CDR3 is TGTGCCAGCAGCTTAACCCGGTCGGATGAGCAGTTCTTC.

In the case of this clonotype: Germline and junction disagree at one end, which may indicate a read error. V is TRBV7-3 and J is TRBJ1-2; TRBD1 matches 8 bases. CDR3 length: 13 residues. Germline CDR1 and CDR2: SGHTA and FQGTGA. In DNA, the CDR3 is TGTGTCAGCAGCTTAAGACAGGGGAGCGGCTACACCTTT. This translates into CVSSLRQGSGYTF. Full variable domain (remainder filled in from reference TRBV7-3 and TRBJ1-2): GAGVSQTPSNKVTEKGKYVELRCDPISGHTALYWYRQSLGQGPEFLIYFQGTGAADDSGLPNDRFFAVRPEGSVSTLKIQRTERGDSAVYLCVSSLRQGSGYTFGSGTRLTVV.

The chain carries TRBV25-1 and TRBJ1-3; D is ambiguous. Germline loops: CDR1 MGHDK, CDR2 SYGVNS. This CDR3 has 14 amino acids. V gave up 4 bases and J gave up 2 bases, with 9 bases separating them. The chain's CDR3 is CASSVVGTGNTIYF. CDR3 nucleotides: TGTGCCAGCAGTGTGGTCGGGACTGGAAACACCATATATTTT.

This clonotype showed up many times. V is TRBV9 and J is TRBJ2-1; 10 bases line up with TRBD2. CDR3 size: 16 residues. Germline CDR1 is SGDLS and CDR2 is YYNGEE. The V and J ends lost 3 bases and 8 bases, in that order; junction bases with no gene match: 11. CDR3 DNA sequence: TGTGCCAGCAGCGGGATAGCGGGGGGACCCTCCCATGAGCAGTTCTTC. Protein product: CASSGIAGGPSHEQFF.

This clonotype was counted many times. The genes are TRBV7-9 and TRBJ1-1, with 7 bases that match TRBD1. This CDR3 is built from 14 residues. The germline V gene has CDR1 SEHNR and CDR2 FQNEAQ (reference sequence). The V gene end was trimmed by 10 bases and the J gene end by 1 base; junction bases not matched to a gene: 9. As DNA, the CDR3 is TGTGCCACCATGGGACAGAGTTCGAACACTGAAGCTTTCTTT. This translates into CATMGQSSNTEAFF.

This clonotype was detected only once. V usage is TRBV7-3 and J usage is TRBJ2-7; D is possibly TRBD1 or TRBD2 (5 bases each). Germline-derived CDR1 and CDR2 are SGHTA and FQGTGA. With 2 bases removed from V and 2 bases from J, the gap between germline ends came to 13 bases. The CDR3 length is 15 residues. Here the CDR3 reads CASSLGLGGTYEQYF. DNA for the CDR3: TGTGCCAGCAGCTTAGGCCTTGGGGGAACCTACGAGCAGTACTTC.

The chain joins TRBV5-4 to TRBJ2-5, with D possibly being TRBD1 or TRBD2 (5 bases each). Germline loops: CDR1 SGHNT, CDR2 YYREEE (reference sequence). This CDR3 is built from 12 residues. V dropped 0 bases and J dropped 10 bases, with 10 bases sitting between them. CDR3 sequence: CASSLADGGQYF. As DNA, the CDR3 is TGTGCCAGCAGCTTGGCCGATGGGGGCCAGTACTTC.

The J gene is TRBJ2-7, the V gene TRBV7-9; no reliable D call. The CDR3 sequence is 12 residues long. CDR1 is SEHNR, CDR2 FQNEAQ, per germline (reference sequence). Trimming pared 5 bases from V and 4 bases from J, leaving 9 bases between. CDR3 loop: CASSPRVYEQYF. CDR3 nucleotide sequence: TGTGCCAGCAGCCCGAGAGTATACGAGCAGTACTTC.